This section outlines one T cell receptor beta chain sequence together with its context. No cognate antigen has been identified for it. A read error may be the cause here, since a much bigger clone is one base away. These data come from a study of T cells in Graves' hyperthyroidism and ophthalmopathy (dated by TCRdb to about 2019). Background for the entire study: Peripheral blood was collected at initial diagnosis, before any treatment. To identify distinguishing TCR V-J signatures, a discovery cohort of about 95 patients was used, comprising some 43 with Graves' ophthalmopathy and approximately 57 with stable Graves' hyperthyroidism. Whether ophthalmopathy could be predicted prospectively was tested in an independent validation cohort made up of under 20 hyperthyroidism patients plus 17 patients who later progressed to ophthalmopathy. The roughly 91 discovery patients were randomly split 7:3 into training and test sets. The study also compared thyroid tissue and blood T-cell repertoires from 5 to 7 Graves' hyperthyroidism patients. Once sampling was done, hyperthyroidism patients were given methimazole at a starting dose of 30 mg daily, whereas ophthalmopathy patients were given high-dose intravenous methylprednisolone. The paper reports TCR Vbeta CDR3 sequencing of roughly 140 peripheral blood samples: fewer than 50 ophthalmopathy, roughly 74 hyperthyroidism and around 17 progressor patients.

CDR1 SGDLS and CDR2 YYNGEE were looked up in the germline V gene. There are 14 amino acids in the CDR3, from cysteine to phenylalanine inclusive. The read is trimmed to its CDR3 DNA, 42 bases read in frame from base 1. Graves' hyperthyroidism was defined as stable when no progression to ophthalmopathy occurred over 18 months of follow-up. Hyperthyroidism patients were aged 18 to 65 years and newly diagnosed, with disease duration of less than 2 months. Exclusion was applied to patients with uncontrolled infections, other autoimmune diseases, pregnancy or lactation. Clinical symptoms, serum thyroxine and TRAb, thyroid ultrasound, and orbital computed tomography formed the basis for the diagnoses. PBMCs were separated from about 10 ml of fresh peripheral blood using Ficoll-Paque density gradient centrifugation. Total RNA was extracted with Trizol reagent, and quality was checked on an Agilent 2100 Bioanalyzer.

TCR beta CDR3 regions were amplified from RNA transcripts. For the first round of RT-PCR on the TCR CDR3, the HTBI primer set was used together with the Qiagen OneStep RT-PCR kit. Libraries were constructed in a second round of multiplex PCR, after which size selection and purification were performed. The libraries were sequenced on an Illumina HiSeq2000 using paired-end 100 bp reads. From the authors' description of their analysis: SOAPnuke was used to process the raw data, with reads discarded if the reads contained adapters or uncalled bases, had a mean Phred below 15, or lacked an exact constant-primer or identifier match. High-quality paired reads were merged with COPE v1.2.5, and unique nucleotide sequences were defined as clonotypes. Clonotypes were aligned to IMGT TRBV, TRBD and TRBJ reference segments using MiTCR v1.1. The analysis included only V-J combinations with a frequency above 0.0001, which together covered around 99% of the repertoires. A TCS score was defined as the ratio between F50 (clonal expansion) and ExV (chaos), using BLOSUM62-based TCRdist between CDR3 peptides within each V-J. Welch's t-statistics and random forest reduced around 550 V-J features to 10 to 15, which were used in a naive Bayes classifier (R e1071). The similarity between thyroid and blood repertoires was quantified using the Morisita-Horn index. The public reads were reanalyzed by TCRdb: fastp trimming at Q25, MiXCR alignment, in-frame beta chains only. CDR3 protein sequences are deduplicated, and each keeps its most common genes and DNA. The V and J calls here are based on TCRdb, not the publication. The sample table contains hundreds of thousands of distinct CDR3 sequences; only one count was recorded for approximately 40% of them. The leading ten clones occupy 8.9% of the sample.

What the research found in general, with its limitations: Sample size was not statistically predetermined, and blinding of investigators to group allocation was not performed. Blood samples also contained most of the expanded thyroid clonotypes (frequency above 0.001), which suggests that blood repertoires may reflect thyroid immune responses. During validation, the model predicted progression to ophthalmopathy a median of around 7 months ahead of onset, with approximately 70% sensitivity and 72% to 85% specificity. In cross-validation, a model built on a 13 V-J signature told ophthalmopathy apart from stable hyperthyroidism with roughly 87% sensitivity and about 81% specificity, and in testing the same model reached 80%/75%.

This sequence was found in a man aged 18 to 30 with Graves' hyperthyroidism. Rearrangement joined TRBV9 to TRBJ1-1; the D gene is not confidently resolved. The sample consisted of blood. CDR3 protein: CASSVGDWNTEPFF. At the DNA level, the sequence is TGTGCCAGCAGCGTAGGGGATTGGAACACTGAACCTTTCTTT. Joined to the reference TRBV9 and TRBJ1-1 proteins, this CDR3 gives the full variable domain: DSGVTQTPKHLITATGQRVTLRCSPRSGDLSVYWYQQSLDQGLQFLIQYYNGEERAKGNILERFSAQQFPDLHSELNLSSLELGDSALYFCASSVGDWNTEPFFGQGTRLTVV.